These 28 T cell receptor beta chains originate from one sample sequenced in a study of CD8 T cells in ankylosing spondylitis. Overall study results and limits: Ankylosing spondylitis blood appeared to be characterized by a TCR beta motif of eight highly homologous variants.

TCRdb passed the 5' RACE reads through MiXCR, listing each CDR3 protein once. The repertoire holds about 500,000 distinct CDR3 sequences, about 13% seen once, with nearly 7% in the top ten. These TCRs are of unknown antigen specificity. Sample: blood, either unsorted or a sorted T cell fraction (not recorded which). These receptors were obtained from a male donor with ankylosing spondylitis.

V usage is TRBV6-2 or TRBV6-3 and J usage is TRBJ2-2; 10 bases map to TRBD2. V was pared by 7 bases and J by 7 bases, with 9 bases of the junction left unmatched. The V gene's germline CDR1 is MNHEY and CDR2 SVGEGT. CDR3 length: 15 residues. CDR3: CASIKRLAGVGELFF. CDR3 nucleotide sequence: TGTGCCAGCATCAAGAGGCTAGCGGGAGTCGGGGAGCTGTTTTTT.

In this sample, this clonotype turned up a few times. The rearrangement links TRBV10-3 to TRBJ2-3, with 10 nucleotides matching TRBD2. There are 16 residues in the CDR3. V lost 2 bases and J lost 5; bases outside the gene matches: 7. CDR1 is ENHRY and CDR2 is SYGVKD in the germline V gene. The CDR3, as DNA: TGTGCCATCAGTGAGGCGCTAGCGGGAGTTGGAGATACGCAGTATTTT. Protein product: CAISEALAGVGDTQYF.

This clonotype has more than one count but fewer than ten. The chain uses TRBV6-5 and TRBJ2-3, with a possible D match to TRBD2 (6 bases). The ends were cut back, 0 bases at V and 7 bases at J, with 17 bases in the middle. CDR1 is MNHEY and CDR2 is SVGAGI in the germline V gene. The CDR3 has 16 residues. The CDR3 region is CASSYSLRGFENTQYF. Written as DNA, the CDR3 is TGTGCCAGCAGTTACTCCTTACGGGGGTTTGAAAATACGCAGTATTTT.

This CDR3 is CASSLLKRASGANVLTF. In DNA form, the CDR3 reads TGCGCCAGCAGCTTGTTGAAAAGGGCCTCTGGGGCCAACGTCCTGACTTTC. The genes are TRBV5-1 and TRBJ2-6; D call uncertain. The CDR3 is made up of 17 amino acids. Germline CDR1 reads SGHRS; CDR2 reads YFSETQ. V lost 1 base to trimming and J lost 0 bases, with 11 bases between them.

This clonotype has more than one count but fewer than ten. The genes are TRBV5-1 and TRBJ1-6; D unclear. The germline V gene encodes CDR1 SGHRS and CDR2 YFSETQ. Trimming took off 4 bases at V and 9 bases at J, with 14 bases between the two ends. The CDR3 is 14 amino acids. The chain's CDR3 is CASSLAVFGSPLHF. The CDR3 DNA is TGCGCCAGCAGCCTGGCGGTGTTCGGTTCACCCCTCCACTTT.

CDR3 sequence (DNA): TGTGCCAGCACCACAGGGACAGGGACCGGGGAGCTGTTTTTT. Protein product: CASTTGTGTGELFF. This chain joins TRBV27 and TRBJ2-2; 9 positions match TRBD1. Germline trimming cut 7 bases from V and 5 bases from J; bases unmatched to any gene: 5. The CDR3 consists of 14 residues. Germline V CDR1 and CDR2: MNHEY, SMNVEV (reference sequence).

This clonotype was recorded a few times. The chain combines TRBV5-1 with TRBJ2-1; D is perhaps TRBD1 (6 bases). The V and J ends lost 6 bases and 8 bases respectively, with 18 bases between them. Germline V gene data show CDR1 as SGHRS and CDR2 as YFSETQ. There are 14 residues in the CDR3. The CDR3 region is CASNWETGVDEQFF. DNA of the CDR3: TGCGCCAGCAACTGGGAGACAGGTGTTGATGAGCAGTTCTTC.

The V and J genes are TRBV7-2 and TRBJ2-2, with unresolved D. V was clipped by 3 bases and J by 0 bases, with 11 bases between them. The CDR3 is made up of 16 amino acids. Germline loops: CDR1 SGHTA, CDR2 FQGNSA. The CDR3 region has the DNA TGTGCCAGCAGCTTCCGGGCACTCGCGAACACCGGGGAGCTGTTTTTT. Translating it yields CASSFRALANTGELFF.

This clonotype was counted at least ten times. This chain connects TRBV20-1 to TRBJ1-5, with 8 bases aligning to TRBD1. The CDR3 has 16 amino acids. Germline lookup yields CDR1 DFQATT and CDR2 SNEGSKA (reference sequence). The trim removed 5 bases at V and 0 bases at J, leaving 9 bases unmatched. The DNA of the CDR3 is TGCAGTGCTTCAGGGGGCAATATGGGTAGCAATCAGCCCCAGCATTTT. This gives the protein CSASGGNMGSNQPQHF.

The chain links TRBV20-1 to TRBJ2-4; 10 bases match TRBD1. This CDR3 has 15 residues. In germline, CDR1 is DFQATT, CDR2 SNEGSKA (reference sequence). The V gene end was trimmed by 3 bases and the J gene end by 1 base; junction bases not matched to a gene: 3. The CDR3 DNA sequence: TGCAGTGCTAGGAAGGGACAGGGGGCCAAAAACATTCAGTACTTC. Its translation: CSARKGQGAKNIQYF.

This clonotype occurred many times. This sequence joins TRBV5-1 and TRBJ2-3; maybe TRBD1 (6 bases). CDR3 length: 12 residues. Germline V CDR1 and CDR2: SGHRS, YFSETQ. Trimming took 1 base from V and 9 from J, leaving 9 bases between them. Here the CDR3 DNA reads TGCGCCAGCAGCTTGACAGGGCCAACGCAGTATTTT. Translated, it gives CASSLTGPTQYF.

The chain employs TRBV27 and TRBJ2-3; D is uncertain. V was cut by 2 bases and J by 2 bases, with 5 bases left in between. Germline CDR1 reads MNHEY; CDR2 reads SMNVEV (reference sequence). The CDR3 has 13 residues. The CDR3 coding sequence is TGTGCCAGCAGTTTACCCTACACAGATACGCAGTATTTT. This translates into CASSLPYTDTQYF.

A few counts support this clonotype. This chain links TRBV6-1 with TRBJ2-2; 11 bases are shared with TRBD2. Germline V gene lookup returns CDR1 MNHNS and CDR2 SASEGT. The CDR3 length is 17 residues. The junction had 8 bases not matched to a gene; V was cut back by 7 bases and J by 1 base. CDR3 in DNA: TGTGCCAGCAATGACCCGGGACTAGCGGAGAACACCGGGGAGCTGTTTTTT. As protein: CASNDPGLAENTGELFF.

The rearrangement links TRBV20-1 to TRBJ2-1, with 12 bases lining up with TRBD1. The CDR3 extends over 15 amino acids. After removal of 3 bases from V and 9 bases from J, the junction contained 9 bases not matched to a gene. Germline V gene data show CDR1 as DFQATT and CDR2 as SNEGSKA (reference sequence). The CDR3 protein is CSASFRDRGPGEQFF. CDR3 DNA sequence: TGCAGTGCTAGCTTCCGGGACAGGGGGCCCGGTGAGCAGTTCTTC.

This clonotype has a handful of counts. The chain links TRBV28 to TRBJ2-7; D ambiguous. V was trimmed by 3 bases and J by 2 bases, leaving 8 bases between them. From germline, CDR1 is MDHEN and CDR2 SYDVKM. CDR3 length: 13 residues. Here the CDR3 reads CASSFGGPYEQYF. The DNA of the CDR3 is TGTGCCAGCAGTTTTGGCGGCCCCTACGAGCAGTACTTC.

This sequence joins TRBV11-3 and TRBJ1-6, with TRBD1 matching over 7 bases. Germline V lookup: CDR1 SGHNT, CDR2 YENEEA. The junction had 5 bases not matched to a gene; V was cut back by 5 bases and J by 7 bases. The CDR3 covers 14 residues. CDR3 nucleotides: TGTGCCAGCAGCCACCCGGGACAGAATTCACCCCTCCACTTT. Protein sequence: CASSHPGQNSPLHF.

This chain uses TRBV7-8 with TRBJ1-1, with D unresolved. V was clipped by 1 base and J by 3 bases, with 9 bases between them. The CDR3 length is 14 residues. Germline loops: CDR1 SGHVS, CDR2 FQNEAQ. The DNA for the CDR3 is TGTGCCAGCAGCTTAGTGCATCAGGACACTGAAGCTTTCTTT. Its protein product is CASSLVHQDTEAFF. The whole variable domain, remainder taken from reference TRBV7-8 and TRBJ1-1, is GAGVSQSPRYKVAKRGQDVALRCDPISGHVSLFWYQQALGQGPEFLTYFQNEAQLDKSGLPSDRFFAERPEGSVSTLKIQRTQQEDSAVYLCASSLVHQDTEAFFGQGTRLTVV.

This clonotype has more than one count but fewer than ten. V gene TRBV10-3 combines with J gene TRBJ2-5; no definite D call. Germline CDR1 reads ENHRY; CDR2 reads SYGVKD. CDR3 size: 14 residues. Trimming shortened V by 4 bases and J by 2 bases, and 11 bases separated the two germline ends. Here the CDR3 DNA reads TGTGCCATCAGTGGCGCAGCACTACAAGAGACCCAGTACTTC. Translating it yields CAISGAALQETQYF.

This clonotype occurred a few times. This CDR3 reads CASSFSRVGDIQYF. CDR3 sequence (DNA): TGTGCCAGCAGTTTTTCTCGAGTAGGGGACATTCAGTACTTC. The chain employs TRBV12-3 or TRBV12-4 and TRBJ2-4; perhaps TRBD1 as D (5 bases). This CDR3 spans 14 amino acids. Trimming stripped 3 bases from V and 8 bases from J, with 14 bases between.

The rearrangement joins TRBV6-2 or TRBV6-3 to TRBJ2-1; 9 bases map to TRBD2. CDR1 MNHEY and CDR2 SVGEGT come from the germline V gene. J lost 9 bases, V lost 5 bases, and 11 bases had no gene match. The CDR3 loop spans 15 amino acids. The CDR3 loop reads CASSTDIAGVGEQFF. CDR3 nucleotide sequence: TGTGCCAGCAGTACCGACATAGCGGGAGTCGGTGAGCAGTTCTTC.

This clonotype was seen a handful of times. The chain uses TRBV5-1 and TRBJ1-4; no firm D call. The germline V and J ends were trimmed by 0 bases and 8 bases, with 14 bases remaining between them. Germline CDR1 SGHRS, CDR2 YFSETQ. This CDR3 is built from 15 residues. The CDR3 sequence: CASSLGGGFEEKLFF. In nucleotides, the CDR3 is TGCGCCAGCAGCTTGGGGGGAGGATTTGAAGAAAAACTGTTTTTT.

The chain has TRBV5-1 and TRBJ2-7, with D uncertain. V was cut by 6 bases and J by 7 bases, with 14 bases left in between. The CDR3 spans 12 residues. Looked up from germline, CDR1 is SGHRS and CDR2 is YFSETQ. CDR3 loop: CASMGSLREQYF. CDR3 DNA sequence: TGCGCCAGCATGGGGTCACTAAGGGAGCAGTACTTC.

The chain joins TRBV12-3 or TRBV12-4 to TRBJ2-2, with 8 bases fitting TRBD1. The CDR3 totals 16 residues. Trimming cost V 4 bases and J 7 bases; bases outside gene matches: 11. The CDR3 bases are TGTGCCAGCAGTTCCCAGGGGGCCCCAGAGGGCGGGGAGCTGTTTTTT. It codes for CASSSQGAPEGGELFF.

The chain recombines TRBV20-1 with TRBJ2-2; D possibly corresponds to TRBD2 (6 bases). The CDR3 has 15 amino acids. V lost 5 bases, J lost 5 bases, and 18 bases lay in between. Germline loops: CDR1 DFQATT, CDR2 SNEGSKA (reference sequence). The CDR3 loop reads CSAPPAGRDTGELFF. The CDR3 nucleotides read TGCAGTGCTCCGCCGGCGGGGCGTGATACCGGGGAGCTGTTTTTT.

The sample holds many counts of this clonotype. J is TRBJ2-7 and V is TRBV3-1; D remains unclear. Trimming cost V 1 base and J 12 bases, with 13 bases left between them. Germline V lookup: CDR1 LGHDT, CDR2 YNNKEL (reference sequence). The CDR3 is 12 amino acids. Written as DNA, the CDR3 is TGTGCCAGCAGCCAAGTTTCCCCTGATTTGTACGTC. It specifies CASSQVSPDLYV.

The CDR3 spells CASSKRGTGPEDTQYF. Written as DNA, the CDR3 is TGTGCCAGCAGCAAGAGGGGGACAGGCCCGGAGGATACGCAGTATTTT. V is TRBV11-2 and J is TRBJ2-3; 8 nucleotides align to TRBD1. This CDR3 spans 16 amino acids. Germline CDR1 is SGHAT and CDR2 is FQNNGV. V trimming: 5 bases; J trimming: 6 bases; junction bases outside the gene matches: 13.

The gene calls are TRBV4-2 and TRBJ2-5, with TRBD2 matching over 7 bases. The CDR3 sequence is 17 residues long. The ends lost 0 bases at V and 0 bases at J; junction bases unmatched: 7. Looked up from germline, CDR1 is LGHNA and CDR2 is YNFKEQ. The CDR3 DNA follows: TGTGCCAGCAGCCAAGATAAAGCTAGCGGATACCAAGAGACCCAGTACTTC. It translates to CASSQDKASGYQETQYF.

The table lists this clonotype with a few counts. CDR3 DNA: TGTGCCAGCAGCAATTCAGGGGCAGACAATGAGCAGTTCTTC. Its protein is CASSNSGADNEQFF. The chain combines TRBV27 with TRBJ2-1; TRBD1 is a possible D gene (6 bases). Trimming took 6 bases from V and 5 from J, leaving 14 bases between them. CDR3 length: 14 amino acids. Per germline, CDR1 MNHEY and CDR2 SMNVEV (reference sequence).